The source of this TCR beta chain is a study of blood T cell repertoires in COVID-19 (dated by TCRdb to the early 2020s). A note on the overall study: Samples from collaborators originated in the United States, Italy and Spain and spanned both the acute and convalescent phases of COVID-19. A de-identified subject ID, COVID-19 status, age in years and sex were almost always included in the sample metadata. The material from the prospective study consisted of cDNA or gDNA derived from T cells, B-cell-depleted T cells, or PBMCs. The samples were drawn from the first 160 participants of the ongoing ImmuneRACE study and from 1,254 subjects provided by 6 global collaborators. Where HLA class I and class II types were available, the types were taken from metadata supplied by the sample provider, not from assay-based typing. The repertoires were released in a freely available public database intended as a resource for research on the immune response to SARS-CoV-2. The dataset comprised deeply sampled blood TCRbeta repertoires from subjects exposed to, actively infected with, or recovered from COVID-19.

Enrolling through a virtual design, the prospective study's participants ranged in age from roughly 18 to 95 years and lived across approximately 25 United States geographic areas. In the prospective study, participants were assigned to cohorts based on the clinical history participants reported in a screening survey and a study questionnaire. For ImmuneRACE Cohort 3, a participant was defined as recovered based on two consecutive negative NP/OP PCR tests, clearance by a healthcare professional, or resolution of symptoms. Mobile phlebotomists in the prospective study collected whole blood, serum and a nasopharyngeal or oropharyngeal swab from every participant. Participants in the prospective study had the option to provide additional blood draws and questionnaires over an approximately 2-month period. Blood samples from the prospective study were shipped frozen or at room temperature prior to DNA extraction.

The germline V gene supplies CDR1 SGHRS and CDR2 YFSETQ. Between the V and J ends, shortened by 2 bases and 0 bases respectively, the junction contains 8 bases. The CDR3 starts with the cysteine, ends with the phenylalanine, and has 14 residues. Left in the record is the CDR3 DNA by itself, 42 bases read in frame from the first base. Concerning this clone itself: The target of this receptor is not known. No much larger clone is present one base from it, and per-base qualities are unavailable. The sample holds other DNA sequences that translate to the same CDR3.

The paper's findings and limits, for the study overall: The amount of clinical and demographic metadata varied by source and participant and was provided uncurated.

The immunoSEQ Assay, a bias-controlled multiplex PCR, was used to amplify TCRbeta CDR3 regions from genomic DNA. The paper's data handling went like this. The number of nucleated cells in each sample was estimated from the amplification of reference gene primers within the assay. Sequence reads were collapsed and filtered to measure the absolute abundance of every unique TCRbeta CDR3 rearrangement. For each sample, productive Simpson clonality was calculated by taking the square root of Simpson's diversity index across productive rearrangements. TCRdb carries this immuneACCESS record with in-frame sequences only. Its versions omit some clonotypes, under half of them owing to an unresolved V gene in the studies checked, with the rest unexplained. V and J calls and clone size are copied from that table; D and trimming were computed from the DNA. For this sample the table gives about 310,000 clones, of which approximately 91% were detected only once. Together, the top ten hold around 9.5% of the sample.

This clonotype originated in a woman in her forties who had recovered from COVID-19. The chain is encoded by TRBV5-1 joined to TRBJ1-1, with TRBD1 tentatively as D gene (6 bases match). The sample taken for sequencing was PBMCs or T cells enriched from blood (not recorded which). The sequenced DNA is TGCGCCAGCAGCTTATCAGGGGTGAACACTGAAGCTTTCTTT. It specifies CASSLSGVNTEAFF.